These 20 T cell receptor beta chains were sequenced from one sample in a study of CD8+ T cells in alopecia areata. The treatment: oral pan-JAK inhibitor, 5-10 mg twice daily. Extraction of RNA preceded its reverse transcription into cDNA, which served as the sequencing template. Repertoires were generated with immunoSEQ multiplex PCR, while TCRdb's copy carries only in-frame clones and drops some. The data show around 200,000 clones, around 65% seen once. Material: CD4+ T cells sorted from blood, obtained at week 4, from a patient treated with tofacitinib. The origin of the receptors is a human donor with alopecia areata.

The chain carries TRBV5-6 and TRBJ2-7; TRBD1 matches at 10 bases. Germline lookup yields CDR1 SGHDT and CDR2 YYEEEE. The V and J ends lost 4 bases and 4 bases, in that order; junction bases with no gene match: 11. The CDR3 has 16 residues. The CDR3 sequence is CASSPPPGTGVYEQYF. CDR3 DNA: TGTGCCAGCAGCCCTCCGCCCGGGACAGGGGTTTACGAGCAGTACTTC.

The CDR3 spells CASSQETGVSEAFF. The CDR3 region has the DNA TGTGCCAGCAGCCAAGAGACAGGGGTTTCTGAAGCTTTCTTT. The chain recombines TRBV14 with TRBJ1-1; TRBD1 agrees at 8 bases. The germline V gene has CDR1 SGHDN and CDR2 FVKESK. The CDR3 is made up of 14 amino acids. The V segment lost 0 bases and the J segment 6 bases; nucleotides outside the gene matches: 3.

V gene TRBV15 combines with J gene TRBJ2-2; 10 positions match TRBD2. The CDR3 extends over 18 amino acids. V shed 3 bases, J shed 5 bases, and the junction held 12 bases outside the gene matches. CDR1 and CDR2 from the germline V gene are LNHNV and YYDKDF (reference sequence). CDR3 sequence (DNA): TGTGCCACCAGCAGCTCTCCTAGCGGGGGACCTACAACCGGGGAGCTGTTTTTT. Protein product: CATSSSPSGGPTTGELFF.

This clone is a singleton in its sample. The chain uses TRBV29-1 and TRBJ2-7; a possible D gene is TRBD1 (5 bases). CDR3 length: 12 amino acids. Germline CDR1 SQVTM, CDR2 ANQGSEA. Trimming cost V 6 bases and J 2 bases, with 11 bases left between them. CDR3 sequence reads: CSVLDRPYEQYF. In DNA form, the CDR3 reads TGCAGCGTCCTCGACAGACCCTACGAGCAGTACTTC.

There are a few counts of this clone. The genes are TRBV25-1 and TRBJ2-7, with D tentatively TRBD2 (5 bases). V was shortened by 1 base and J by 0 bases, with 10 bases between the two germline ends. The CDR3 length is 15 residues. CDR1 and CDR2 (germline): MGHDK, SYGVNS. The CDR3, as DNA: TGTGCCAGCAGTGAATTAGCGTCTTCCTCCTACGAGCAGTACTTC. The encoded protein is CASSELASSSYEQYF.

Many counts were recorded for this clone. The chain carries TRBV7-9 and TRBJ2-3; perhaps TRBD1 as D (6 bases). The CDR3 runs to 17 residues. V was trimmed by 3 bases and J by 5 bases, leaving 21 bases between them. In germline, CDR1 is SEHNR, CDR2 FQNEAQ (reference sequence). This chain's CDR3 is CASSFPRKQGARDTQYF. CDR3 nucleotide sequence: TGTGCCAGCAGCTTTCCCCGGAAACAGGGAGCCAGAGATACGCAGTATTTT. Looking up the rest from reference TRBV7-9 and TRBJ2-3 gives the full variable domain: DTGVSQNPRHKITKRGQNVTFRCDPISEHNRLYWYRQTLGQGPEFLTYFQNEAQLEKSRLLSDRFSAERPKGSFSTLEIQRTEQGDSAMYLCASSFPRKQGARDTQYFGPGTRLTVL.

This sequence joins TRBV7-4 and TRBJ2-7; D uncertain. The CDR3 has 13 residues. Trimming cost V 5 bases and J 2 bases, with 10 bases left between them. In germline, CDR1 is SGHVT, CDR2 SQSDAQ. The CDR3, as DNA: TGTGCCAGCAGCGAACCTAGGGCCTACGAGCAGTACTTC. Translated: CASSEPRAYEQYF.

This clone appeared a few times. The genes are TRBV6-6 and TRBJ2-7; no definite D call. CDR3 length: 12 amino acids. Germline-derived CDR1 and CDR2 are MNHNY and SVGAGI (reference sequence). V lost 6 bases to trimming and J lost 3 bases, with 9 bases between them. In DNA form, the CDR3 reads TGTGCCAGCAGCCAGACCAGCTACGAGCAGTACTTC. Translation: CASSQTSYEQYF.

Only a few counts were recorded for this clone. The V gene is TRBV2, the J gene TRBJ1-2, with D possibly TRBD1 on 5 matching bases. The CDR3 covers 14 residues. Trimming removed 8 bases at V and 4 bases at J, with 17 bases between. From germline, CDR1 is SNHLY and CDR2 FYNNEI. The CDR3 DNA is TGTGCCAGCGGGAAGGGGATGGGGAGCTATGGCTACACCTTC. Amino acid sequence: CASGKGMGSYGYTF.

This sequence joins TRBV6-5 and TRBJ1-1; TRBD1 aligns across 7 bases. CDR3 size: 14 residues. The germline gives CDR1 MNHEY, CDR2 SVGAGI. Unmatched junction bases numbered 6, after V lost 4 bases and J lost 4 bases. The CDR3 sequence is CASSFTGEPTEAFF. CDR3 DNA: TGTGCCAGCAGTTTTACAGGGGAACCCACTGAAGCTTTCTTT.

The CDR3 here is CASSQDSRLGNQYF. CDR3 bases: TGCGCCAGCAGCCAAGATTCCCGCCTGGGAAACCAGTACTTC. The gene calls are TRBV4-3 and TRBJ2-5, with D hard to call. Trimming shortened V by 0 bases and J by 10 bases, and 15 bases separated the two germline ends. From germline, CDR1 is LGHNA and CDR2 YSLEER. The CDR3 totals 14 residues.

This clone has a single count. The V and J genes are TRBV7-9 and TRBJ1-2, with D possibly TRBD1 on 5 matching bases. CDR3 length equals 14 residues. With 8 bases removed from V and 4 bases from J, the gap between germline ends came to 17 bases. Per the germline V gene, CDR1 is SEHNR and CDR2 is FQNEAQ (reference sequence). CDR3 coding DNA: TGTGCCAGCTCATTCAGGGACTGGAGCTATGGCTACACCTTC. Amino acids: CASSFRDWSYGYTF.

This sequence joins TRBV15 and TRBJ1-6, with D maybe TRBD1 (5 bases). The CDR3 consists of 15 residues. Germline CDR1 reads LNHNV; CDR2 reads YYDKDF (reference sequence). V was clipped by 5 bases and J by 4 bases, with 12 bases between them. The CDR3 sequence is CATSQGTEYNSPLHF. The DNA for the CDR3 is TGTGCCACCAGCCAAGGGACTGAATATAATTCACCCCTCCACTTT.

The chain is built from TRBV30 and TRBJ1-5, with TRBD1 identical over 12 bases. The CDR3 is 16 amino acids. Germline trimming cut 5 bases from V and 7 bases from J; bases unmatched to any gene: 12. Germline V lookup: CDR1 GTSNPN, CDR2 SVGIG (reference sequence). The CDR3 DNA sequence: TGTGCCTGGTCTACCGGGACAGGGGGCCGACGGCAGCCCCAGCATTTT. This sequence encodes CAWSTGTGGRRQPQHF.

Here the CDR3 reads CCTSGRGGTDTQYF. CDR3 nucleotide sequence: TGCTGTACTAGCGGAAGGGGGGGCACAGATACGCAGTATTTT. The chain joins TRBV29-1 to TRBJ2-3; 8 bases line up with TRBD2. Germline V CDR1 and CDR2: SQVTM, ANQGSEA. The CDR3 runs to 14 residues.

This clone has only a few counts. In the same sample, other DNA sequences code for this CDR3. The J gene is TRBJ1-1, the V gene TRBV7-2, with 9 bases matching TRBD1. The CDR3 sequence is 13 residues long. Germline trimming cut 3 bases from V and 5 bases from J; bases unmatched to any gene: 1. Germline V gene lookup returns CDR1 SGHTA and CDR2 FQGNSA. The CDR3 DNA is TGTGCCAGCAGCTTCGGACAGGGGACTGAAGCTTTCTTT. As protein: CASSFGQGTEAFF.

The rearrangement uses TRBV9 and TRBJ2-3, with a tentative D call TRBD1 (5 bases). Trimming removed 3 bases from V and 3 bases from J, with 17 bases in between. The CDR3 extends over 16 amino acids. Per germline, CDR1 SGDLS and CDR2 YYNGEE. The CDR3 DNA follows: TGTGCCAGCAGCGCGCTCCAGGGTACTCTAACAGATACGCAGTATTTT. Translating gives CASSALQGTLTDTQYF.

The CDR3 DNA reads TGCGCCAGCAGCCTAGACAGGGGGCGTGAAGCTTTCTTT. Translating gives CASSLDRGREAFF. The rearrangement joins TRBV5-1 to TRBJ1-1, with 10 bases identical to TRBD1. The V gene end was trimmed by 4 bases and the J gene end by 7 bases; junction bases not matched to a gene: 4. This CDR3 contains 13 residues. The V gene's germline CDR1 is SGHRS and CDR2 YFSETQ.

The chain combines TRBV5-1 with TRBJ2-7; weak D call: TRBD1 (5 bases). CDR1 and CDR2 from the germline V gene are SGHRS and YFSETQ. The CDR3 has 13 residues. With 7 bases removed from V and 1 base from J, the gap between germline ends came to 12 bases. CDR3 sequence: CASSFDRSYEQYF. The CDR3 nucleotides are TGCGCCAGCTCTTTTGACAGATCCTACGAGCAGTACTTC.

This clone was seen only a few times. V is TRBV5-1 and J is TRBJ1-2, with D unclear. Trimming left V 4 bases short and J 8 bases short, with 18 bases between. There are 14 residues in the CDR3. Germline CDR1 and CDR2: SGHRS and YFSETQ. The CDR3 DNA follows: TGCGCCAGCAGCCCGGACGGCGGCCCAGGAGGCTACACCTTC. Its translation: CASSPDGGPGGYTF.